The T cell receptor beta chain under discussion was sequenced for a study of beta chain features in type 1 diabetes. Whole-study results and caveats: A cDNA-based sequencing approach could over-represent cells with high TCR expression.

This clone was picked up a small number of times. Its antigen is undetermined. Investigators reverse transcribed all isolated RNA, so they sequenced expressed TCRB transcripts. The average read count of naive, central memory and regulatory T cell samples was about 3.57 million. The protocol was immunoSEQ multiplex PCR, while the TCRdb copy is restricted to in-frame clones and leaves out a portion. This sample has under 500,000 clones, with about 32% found just once. Deletions cut 5 bases from V and 5 bases from J, with 18 bases between. The germline CDR1 and CDR2 sequences are SGHTA and FQGNSA. This CDR3 contains 15 residues.

The chain links TRBV7-2 to TRBJ2-5; D not resolved. The sample taken for sequencing was naive CD4+ T cells from blood. The TCR was taken from a man aged 18 to 29 in good health. The CDR3 coding sequence is TGTGCCAGCAGCATCCAGCCTAATCGGCGGGAGACCCAGTACTTC. It codes for CASSIQPNRRETQYF.